Listed below are T cell receptor beta chains from one sample, sequenced in a study of control samples from healthy donors and cancer patients. Here immunoSEQ multiplex PCR was the method, and the copy in TCRdb shows in-frame clones only, minus some. The sample yields about 130,000 clones, 75% to 95% seen once. The material sequenced was blood. These receptors originate from a man aged 18-30 years in good health. Each CDR3 is given with its conserved first and last residue. A D gene is named only where the DNA matches it firmly. For some rows the clone size is stated as once, few or many, or as a class when expanded; others skip it.

CDR3: CASSFGDEAFF
DNA: TGTGCCAGCAGTTTTGGGGATGAAGCTTTCTTT
D: -
J: TRBJ1-1
size: -
V: TRBV12-3/TRBV12-4

CDR3: CASHAVRDSYSNQPQHF
DNA: TGTGCCAGTCATGCGGTGAGGGACAGTTATAGCAATCAGCCCCAGCATTTT
D: TRBD1
J: TRBJ1-5
size: -
V: TRBV19

CDR3: CASSQRGMTGGFGNTIYF
DNA: TGCGCCAGCAGTCAGAGAGGAATGACAGGGGGTTTTGGAAACACCATATATTTT
D: TRBD1
J: TRBJ1-3
size: -
V: TRBV23-1

CDR3: CASSVQQAGPGYTF
DNA: TGTGCCAGCAGTGTTCAACAGGCAGGACCTGGCTACACCTTC
D: -
J: TRBJ1-2
size: -
V: TRBV2

CDR3: CASSLGVEAFF
DNA: TGTGCCAGCAGTTTAGGTGTTGAAGCTTTCTTT
D: -
J: TRBJ1-1
size: -
V: TRBV12-3/TRBV12-4

CDR3: CASSQGVNNEQFF
DNA: TGCGCCAGCAGCCAAGGGGTGAACAATGAGCAGTTCTTC
D: -
J: TRBJ2-1
size: -
V: TRBV4-1

CDR3: CASSDPPGLAVDADTQYF
DNA: TGTGCCAGCAGTGACCCACCGGGACTAGCTGTTGACGCAGATACGCAGTATTTT
D: TRBD2
J: TRBJ2-3
size: few
V: TRBV2

CDR3: CASSPEGGSTEAFF
DNA: TGTGCCAGCAGCCCCGAGGGGGGTAGCACTGAAGCTTTCTTT
D: -
J: TRBJ1-1
size: -
V: TRBV2

CDR3: CASSLSHGNQPQHF
DNA: TGTGCCAGCAGTTTGTCCCACGGAAATCAGCCCCAGCATTTT
D: -
J: TRBJ1-5
size: -
V: TRBV28

CDR3: CASSFTQGDGYTF
DNA: TGTGCCAGCAGCTTTACACAGGGTGACGGCTACACCTTC
D: -
J: TRBJ1-2
size: -
V: TRBV7-9

CDR3: CASSLAASGGQETQYF
DNA: TGCGCCAGCAGCTTGGCGGCTAGCGGGGGGCAAGAGACCCAGTACTTC
D: TRBD2
J: TRBJ2-5
size: once
V: TRBV5-1

CDR3: CASSLPGAGETQYF
DNA: TGTGCCAGTAGCCTCCCGGGGGCGGGAGAGACCCAGTACTTC
D: -
J: TRBJ2-5
size: -
V: TRBV19

CDR3: CASSYEGTSTDTQYF
DNA: TGTGCCAGCAGTTACGAGGGGACTAGCACAGATACGCAGTATTTT
D: -
J: TRBJ2-3
size: -
V: TRBV6-6

CDR3: CATSVLKTSRSPGELFF
DNA: TGTGCCACCAGCGTTTTAAAAACTAGCCGGAGCCCCGGGGAGCTGTTTTTT
D: -
J: TRBJ2-2
size: -
V: TRBV15

CDR3: CASSISFSGNTIYF
DNA: TGTGCCAGCAGTATCAGCTTCTCTGGAAACACCATATATTTT
D: -
J: TRBJ1-3
size: -
V: TRBV6-2/TRBV6-3

CDR3: CASSTQGGEKLFF
DNA: TGTGCCAGCAGCACACAGGGGGGCGAAAAACTGTTTTTT
D: TRBD1
J: TRBJ1-4
size: -
V: TRBV6-5

CDR3: CASSFAASGSYNEQFF
DNA: TGTGCCAGCAGTTTTGCTGCTAGCGGGAGCTACAATGAGCAGTTCTTC
D: TRBD2
J: TRBJ2-1
size: -
V: TRBV27

CDR3: CASSLDRTGTDTQYF
DNA: TGTGCCAGCAGCTTGGACAGGACGGGCACAGATACGCAGTATTTT
D: -
J: TRBJ2-3
size: -
V: TRBV5-6

CDR3: CASTQGYPGELFF
DNA: TGTGCCAGCACCCAGGGGTATCCCGGGGAGCTGTTTTTT
D: -
J: TRBJ2-2
size: -
V: TRBV3-1/TRBV3-2

CDR3: CASRTSGDHTGELFF
DNA: TGTGCCAGCAGGACTAGCGGGGACCACACCGGGGAGCTGTTTTTT
D: TRBD2
J: TRBJ2-2
size: -
V: TRBV6-6

CDR3: CAISLSVDQPQHF
DNA: TGTGCCATCAGCCTCTCAGTTGATCAGCCCCAGCATTTT
D: -
J: TRBJ1-5
size: once
V: TRBV10-3

CDR3: CSLPQETQYF
DNA: TGCAGCTTGCCACAAGAGACCCAGTACTTC
D: -
J: TRBJ2-5
size: once
V: TRBV20-1

CDR3: CASSQGRGYGYTF
DNA: TGTGCCAGCAGCCAAGGAAGGGGCTATGGCTACACCTTC
D: -
J: TRBJ1-2
size: -
V: TRBV3-1/TRBV3-2

CDR3: CASSLEDREETQYF
DNA: TGTGCCAGCAGCTTAGAGGACAGGGAAGAGACCCAGTACTTC
D: TRBD1
J: TRBJ2-5
size: -
V: TRBV7-9

CDR3: CASRGENTGELFF
DNA: TGTGCCAGCAGAGGAGAGAACACCGGGGAGCTGTTTTTT
D: -
J: TRBJ2-2
size: -
V: TRBV2

CDR3: CASSPGGNPSTDTQYF
DNA: TGCGCCAGCAGCCCGGGGGGAAATCCTAGCACAGATACGCAGTATTTT
D: TRBD2
J: TRBJ2-3
size: -
V: TRBV5-1

CDR3: CASSSPTGGLYNEQFF
DNA: TGTGCCAGCAGCTCGCCTACGGGCGGGCTGTACAATGAGCAGTTCTTC
D: -
J: TRBJ2-1
size: -
V: TRBV5-8

CDR3: CASKMAGDNSPLHF
DNA: TGTGCCAGCAAGATGGCGGGGGATAATTCACCCCTCCACTTT
D: -
J: TRBJ1-6
size: -
V: TRBV28

CDR3: CASSDIAGYNEQFF
DNA: TGTGCCAGCAGTGATATAGCGGGGTACAATGAGCAGTTCTTC
D: TRBD2
J: TRBJ2-1
size: -
V: TRBV2

CDR3: CASSGSGAKSNQPQHF
DNA: TGTGCCAGCAGTGGTAGTGGGGCCAAGAGCAATCAGCCCCAGCATTTT
D: -
J: TRBJ1-5
size: -
V: TRBV25-1

CDR3: CASSHQGQEAFF
DNA: TGTGCCAGCAGCCACCAGGGGCAGGAAGCTTTCTTT
D: -
J: TRBJ1-1
size: -
V: TRBV6-5

CDR3: CASSVGGSGVTGELFF
DNA: TGTGCCAGCAGCGTAGGGGGTAGCGGGGTAACCGGGGAGCTGTTTTTT
D: TRBD2
J: TRBJ2-2
size: once
V: TRBV9

CDR3: CASSSTGSSYNEQFF
DNA: TGTGCCAGCAGCTCGACAGGGAGCTCCTACAATGAGCAGTTCTTC
D: TRBD1
J: TRBJ2-1
size: -
V: TRBV7-6

CDR3: CASSISSRGSNQPQHF
DNA: TGTGCCAGTAGTATTTCAAGCAGGGGTTCCAATCAGCCCCAGCATTTT
D: -
J: TRBJ1-5
size: once
V: TRBV19

CDR3: CASSLVGGETGELFF
DNA: TGTGCCAGCAGCTTGGTAGGGGGCGAGACCGGGGAGCTGTTTTTT
D: TRBD1
J: TRBJ2-2
size: few
V: TRBV5-4

CDR3: CASSQKGGTEAFF
DNA: TGCGCCAGCAGCCAAAAGGGGGGGACTGAAGCTTTCTTT
D: -
J: TRBJ1-1
size: once
V: TRBV4-1

CDR3: CASSPRTSVFRNTDTQYF
DNA: TGTGCCAGCAGCCCGCGGACTAGCGTGTTCCGGAACACAGATACGCAGTATTTT
D: TRBD2
J: TRBJ2-3
size: -
V: TRBV7-3

CDR3: CAWSRTRAYNEQFF
DNA: TGTGCCTGGAGTCGGACTAGGGCCTACAATGAGCAGTTCTTC
D: TRBD2
J: TRBJ2-1
size: once
V: TRBV30

CDR3: CASSFTTHGYTF
DNA: TGTGCCAGTAGCTTTACAACCCATGGCTACACCTTC
D: -
J: TRBJ1-2
size: -
V: TRBV19